One and the same sample provided the 28 T cell receptor beta chains below, sequenced in a study of cytomegalovirus exposure and HLA in healthy donors. Primers: 60 Vbeta forward and 13 Jbeta reverse. Assay: immunoSEQ multiplex PCR; the TCRdb copy retains only in-frame clones and omits some. The listing contains under 200,000 clones. The material sequenced was PBMCs. Every receptor here comes from a man aged 25 to 40 in good health and CMV-seronegative.

The V gene is TRBV14, the J gene TRBJ1-4; TRBD1 is a possible D gene (5 bases). The CDR3 is 13 residues long. CDR1 and CDR2 (germline): SGHDN, FVKESK. Trimming pared 1 base from V and 8 bases from J, leaving 8 bases between. DNA of the CDR3: TGTGCCAGCAGCCAAGTGGGGCGGGAAAAACTGTTTTTT. Amino acid sequence: CASSQVGREKLFF.

The chain joins TRBV19 to TRBJ1-2; 9 bases line up with TRBD1. The V and J ends lost 8 bases and 4 bases, in that order; junction bases with no gene match: 5. The CDR3 contains 13 residues. The germline gives CDR1 LNHDA, CDR2 SQIVND (reference sequence). The CDR3 loop reads CASSTGGPYGYTF. CDR3 DNA: TGTGCCAGTTCGACAGGGGGTCCCTATGGCTACACCTTC.

The rearrangement uses TRBV4-3 and TRBJ2-7; D is possibly TRBD1 (6 bases). The CDR3 is 14 residues long. With 0 bases removed from V and 6 bases from J, the gap between germline ends came to 12 bases. CDR1 and CDR2 from the germline V gene are LGHNA and YSLEER. In DNA form, the CDR3 reads TGCGCCAGCAGCCAAGATTTACAGGGCCTCGAGCAGTACTTC. Protein product: CASSQDLQGLEQYF.

CDR3 nucleotides: TGTGCCAGCTCGCCCAGGGAAATCCAGTCCAGTGAAGCTTTCTTT. Translating it yields CASSPREIQSSEAFF. The chain has TRBV18 and TRBJ1-1, with D perhaps matching TRBD1 (5 bases). V was shortened by 6 bases and J by 7 bases, with 21 bases between the two germline ends. CDR1 is KGHSH and CDR2 is LQKENI in the germline V gene. This CDR3 comprises 15 residues. The full variable domain, with the rest looked up from reference TRBV18 and TRBJ1-1, is NAGVMQNPRHLVRRRGQEARLRCSPMKGHSHVYWYRQLPEEGLKFMVYLQKENIIDESGMPKERFSAEFPKEGPSILRIQQVVRGDSAAYFCASSPREIQSSEAFFGQGTRLTVV.

The chain recombines TRBV5-1 with TRBJ2-3; 10 bases agree with TRBD2. This CDR3 region has 17 residues. Germline values: CDR1 SGHRS, CDR2 YFSETQ. J was trimmed by 0 bases and V by 0 bases; bases with no gene match: 4. This CDR3 is CASSLGLAGLSTDTQYF. Here the CDR3 DNA reads TGCGCCAGCAGCTTGGGACTAGCGGGCCTTAGCACAGATACGCAGTATTTT.

For the CDR3, the DNA is TGTGCCAGCAGTTACTTGGGAGACGAGCAGTACTTC. Protein product: CASSYLGDEQYF. The rearrangement uses TRBV6-5 and TRBJ2-7; maybe TRBD2 (5 bases). Deletions cut 1 base from V and 5 bases from J, with 6 bases between. The germline V gene encodes CDR1 MNHEY and CDR2 SVGAGI. The CDR3 totals 12 residues.

The genes are TRBV7-8 and TRBJ2-7; TRBD1 might be the D (5 bases). With 5 bases removed from V and 5 bases from J, the gap between germline ends came to 13 bases. The germline V gene encodes CDR1 SGHVS and CDR2 FQNEAQ. The CDR3 is 13 amino acids. The CDR3 here is CASSPAWGNEQYF. The DNA for the CDR3 is TGTGCCAGCAGCCCCGCGTGGGGCAACGAGCAGTACTTC. Using reference TRBV7-8 and TRBJ2-7 for the parts outside the CDR3, the full variable domain is GAGVSQSPRYKVAKRGQDVALRCDPISGHVSLFWYQQALGQGPEFLTYFQNEAQLDKSGLPSDRFFAERPEGSVSTLKIQRTQQEDSAVYLCASSPAWGNEQYFGPGTRLTVT.

The gene calls are TRBV11-2 and TRBJ2-5, with D unclear. The CDR3 loop spans 15 amino acids. Germline V CDR1 and CDR2: SGHAT, FQNNGV. Trimming shortened V by 2 bases and J by 2 bases, and 12 bases separated the two germline ends. The CDR3 DNA reads as TGTGCCAGCAGCTTATACGGTGTCGGGCAAGAGACCCAGTACTTC. Translated: CASSLYGVGQETQYF.

The rearrangement joins TRBV6-5 to TRBJ2-1; D is unresolved. The ends were cut back, 3 bases at V and 0 bases at J, with 6 bases in the middle. Germline lookup yields CDR1 MNHEY and CDR2 SVGAGI. The CDR3 totals 14 residues. CDR3 nucleotides: TGTGCCAGCAGTTATGTGAGCTCCTACAATGAGCAGTTCTTC. This sequence encodes CASSYVSSYNEQFF.

The chain links TRBV7-2 to TRBJ2-7; TRBD2 matches 13 bases. V was clipped by 5 bases and J by 3 bases; unmatched bases: 7. The CDR3 contains 16 residues. CDR1 and CDR2 (germline): SGHTA, FQGNSA. The CDR3 DNA follows: TGTGCCAGCAGCATAAGGACTAGCGGGAGACGCTACGAGCAGTACTTC. Translating it yields CASSIRTSGRRYEQYF.

The gene calls are TRBV7-2 and TRBJ2-5; D possibly corresponds to TRBD2 (7 bases). The assigned J gene may be wrong: the sequence end matches TRBJ2-7 better. The CDR3 runs 16 residues. Looked up from germline, CDR1 is SGHTA and CDR2 is FQGNSA. CDR3 nucleotide sequence: TGTGCCAGCAGCCCTAGGGGGGGCAGGAGCTCCTACGAGCAGTACTTC. This codes for CASSPRGGRSSYEQYF.

This chain links TRBV27 with TRBJ2-1; 8 nucleotides agree with TRBD2. CDR3 size: 16 residues. The V gene's germline CDR1 is MNHEY and CDR2 SMNVEV (reference sequence). The ends lost 2 bases at V and 9 bases at J; junction bases unmatched: 12. Here the CDR3 reads CASSLSGGRRFREQFF. CDR3 sequence (DNA): TGTGCCAGCAGTTTAAGCGGCGGGAGGAGGTTTCGTGAGCAGTTCTTC.

V usage is TRBV20-1 and J usage is TRBJ1-4, with 7 bases fitting TRBD1. CDR1 and CDR2 (germline): DFQATT, SNEGSKA (reference sequence). The CDR3 has 11 amino acids. Germline trimming cut 7 bases from V and 6 bases from J; bases unmatched to any gene: 2. CDR3 loop: CSGRGHEKLFF. The CDR3 bases are TGCAGTGGGAGGGGGCATGAAAAACTGTTTTTT.

The J gene is TRBJ2-5, the V gene TRBV28; D may be TRBD2 (6 bases). The CDR3 is 14 residues long. Between the trimmed V and J ends, which lost 5 bases and 2 bases, there was a span of 12 bases. Germline values: CDR1 MDHEN, CDR2 SYDVKM. The CDR3, as DNA: TGTGCCAGCAGTCCTCCCGGGACTCAAGAGACCCAGTACTTC. It specifies CASSPPGTQETQYF.

The J gene is TRBJ2-1, the V gene TRBV2; TRBD2 agrees at 10 bases. The J segment lost 0 bases and the V segment lost 7 bases, leaving 3 bases of the junction unmatched. This CDR3 has 15 residues. Germline CDR1 reads SNHLY; CDR2 reads FYNNEI. DNA for the CDR3: TGTGCCAGCAAACCTAGCGGGAGCTCCTACAATGAGCAGTTCTTC. It yields the protein CASKPSGSSYNEQFF.

V and J are TRBV5-1 and TRBJ1-1; TRBD1 matches 8 bases. The CDR3 is made up of 15 amino acids. The germline V gene has CDR1 SGHRS and CDR2 YFSETQ. J gave up 0 bases and V 2 bases, and 3 bases lay outside the gene matches. CDR3 DNA: TGCGCCAGCAGCTTTTTGACAGGGGTGAACACTGAAGCTTTCTTT. Translation: CASSFLTGVNTEAFF.

The rearrangement uses TRBV15 and TRBJ2-7; TRBD2 aligns across 14 bases. The CDR3 runs 15 residues. V lost 8 bases and J lost 6; bases outside the gene matches: 9. Germline lookup yields CDR1 LNHNV and CDR2 YYDKDF (reference sequence). CDR3 residues: CATGLGLAGVGEQYF. The CDR3 nucleotides are TGTGCCACCGGACTGGGACTAGCGGGAGTAGGCGAGCAGTACTTC.

The chain combines TRBV28 with TRBJ1-4; D not certain. V was clipped by 5 bases and J by 8 bases, with 9 bases between them. There are 12 residues in the CDR3. Germline V gives CDR1 MDHEN, CDR2 SYDVKM. The CDR3 sequence is CASSQYREKLFF. The CDR3 DNA reads TGTGCCAGCAGTCAGTACAGAGAAAAACTGTTTTTT. The full variable domain, its missing parts supplied by reference TRBV28 and TRBJ1-4, is DVKVTQSSRYLVKRTGEKVFLECVQDMDHENMFWYRQDPGLGLRLIYFSYDVKMKEKGDIPEGYSVSREKKERFSLILESASTNQTSMYLCASSQYREKLFFGSGTQLSVL.

The chain recombines TRBV7-9 with TRBJ2-2; D not resolved. The germline V gene has CDR1 SEHNR and CDR2 FQNEAQ (reference sequence). The CDR3 length is 14 residues. V lost 1 base and J lost 5, with 8 bases in between. This chain's CDR3 is CASSLELPTGELFF. The CDR3 DNA is TGTGCCAGCAGCTTAGAACTACCTACCGGGGAGCTGTTTTTT.

The chain is built from TRBV9 and TRBJ2-1; D is unclear. V dropped 0 bases and J dropped 4 bases, with 8 bases sitting between them. The CDR3 is 14 amino acids. Looked up from germline, CDR1 is SGDLS and CDR2 is YYNGEE. CDR3 region: CASSVAIEYNEQFF. The CDR3 coding sequence is TGTGCCAGCAGCGTAGCGATAGAGTACAATGAGCAGTTCTTC.

The chain is built from TRBV7-9 and TRBJ2-7; 10 bases line up with TRBD1. The CDR3 sequence is 15 residues long. Germline CDR1 SEHNR, CDR2 FQNEAQ (reference sequence). V lost 4 bases, J lost 5 bases, and 8 bases stayed unmatched. CDR3 loop: CASSWAGTGANEQYF. The CDR3 bases are TGTGCCAGCAGCTGGGCGGGGACAGGGGCGAACGAGCAGTACTTC.

This chain connects TRBV25-1 to TRBJ2-2, with D hard to call. The germline V gene encodes CDR1 MGHDK and CDR2 SYGVNS. The CDR3 has 12 amino acids. V lost 6 bases and J lost 4, with 6 bases in between. The CDR3 loop reads CASSFLTGELFF. The CDR3 DNA sequence: TGTGCCAGCAGCTTCCTCACCGGGGAGCTGTTTTTT.

The gene calls are TRBV29-1 and TRBJ2-7, with 11 bases matching TRBD1. The germline CDR1 and CDR2 sequences are SQVTM and ANQGSEA. The CDR3 has 13 residues. Unmatched junction bases numbered 6, after V lost 4 bases and J lost 7 bases. The CDR3 here is CSVGGQGDREQYF. The CDR3 bases are TGCAGCGTTGGGGGACAGGGGGACCGGGAGCAGTACTTC.

This chain links TRBV5-1 with TRBJ2-3; 10 bases are shared with TRBD2. The CDR3 runs 16 residues. The ends lost 4 bases at V and 0 bases at J; junction bases unmatched: 5. Looked up from germline, CDR1 is SGHRS and CDR2 is YFSETQ. The CDR3 loop reads CASSGRLAGSTDTQYF. The DNA for the CDR3 is TGCGCCAGCAGCGGGCGACTAGCGGGTAGCACAGATACGCAGTATTTT.

This chain uses TRBV19 with TRBJ1-1, with D unclear. Germline V gene lookup returns CDR1 LNHDA and CDR2 SQIVND (reference sequence). The CDR3 length is 14 residues. V was clipped by 5 bases and J by 5 bases, with 15 bases between them. The CDR3 nucleotides read TGTGCCAGTAGTCGTCTGCCAGAAAGTACTGAAGCTTTCTTT. Encoded protein: CASSRLPESTEAFF.

This chain links TRBV11-3 with TRBJ1-2; 7 bases line up with TRBD1. After removal of 2 bases from V and 3 bases from J, the junction contained 6 bases not matched to a gene. The CDR3 has 15 residues. CDR1 is SGHNT and CDR2 is YENEEA in the germline V gene. CDR3 sequence (DNA): TGTGCCAGCAGCTTACGACAGGGTCAGGACTATGGCTACACCTTC. Its translation is CASSLRQGQDYGYTF. The whole variable domain, remainder taken from reference TRBV11-3 and TRBJ1-2, is EAGVVQSPRYKIIEKKQPVAFWCNPISGHNTLYWYLQNLGQGPELLIRYENEEAVDDSQLPKDRFSAERLKGVDSTLKIQPAELGDSAVYLCASSLRQGQDYGYTFGSGTRLTVV.

The chain uses TRBV6-6 and TRBJ1-1; TRBD1 matches at 8 bases. There are 15 residues in the CDR3. With 6 bases clipped from V and 1 base from J, the junction kept 7 bases outside the gene matches. Germline loops: CDR1 MNHNY, CDR2 SVGAGI (reference sequence). CDR3: CASSLAGGSNTEAFF. The CDR3 nucleotides are TGTGCCAGCAGCTTAGCAGGGGGCTCGAACACTGAAGCTTTCTTT.

J is TRBJ2-5 and V is TRBV15; 7 positions match TRBD2. The J call may be incorrect, as the DNA end agrees better with TRBJ2-7. There are 15 residues in the CDR3. Germline V gives CDR1 LNHNV, CDR2 YYDKDF (reference sequence). The CDR3 is CATSRASGGSYEQYF. Written as DNA, the CDR3 is TGTGCCACCAGCAGGGCCTCGGGAGGATCCTACGAGCAGTACTTC.